This TCR beta chain comes out of a study of T cells in Graves' hyperthyroidism and ophthalmopathy. Looked up from germline, CDR1 is SEHNR and CDR2 is FQNEAQ (reference sequence). V lost 1 base to trimming and J lost 10 bases, with 11 bases between them. CDR3 length: 13 residues. The source material, RNA transcripts, was used to amplify TCR beta CDR3 regions. An initial round of RT-PCR targeting the TCR CDR3 relied on the HTBI primer set. TCRdb re-analysed the multiplex PCR reads in MiXCR, keeping a single row per CDR3 protein. The table has 380,000 or so distinct CDR3 sequences, approximately 13% seen once.

Sequencing used blood. The sequence was collected from a woman between 25 and 40 years old with Graves' hyperthyroidism. The J gene is TRBJ2-1, the V gene TRBV7-9; TRBD1 is a possible D gene (5 bases). CDR3 sequence (DNA): TGTGCCAGCAGCTTAGGGACCTGGGGCGAGCAGTTCTTC. It yields the protein CASSLGTWGEQFF.